The clone carrying this T cell receptor beta chain has a count of ten or more. What it binds is not known. Trimming took off 1 base at V and 7 bases at J, with 17 bases between the two ends. This CDR3 comprises 15 residues. In germline, CDR1 is SGHDN, CDR2 FVKESK. The data derive from a study of Graves' ophthalmopathy and Graves' hyperthyroidism. Study information: No treatment had been given when peripheral blood was collected at initial diagnosis. Notes on the study in general: In blood, most expanded thyroid clonotypes above 0.001 frequency were also detected.

Ineligible for inclusion were patients with other autoimmune diseases, uncontrolled infections, pregnancy or lactation. Orbital computed tomography and thyroid ultrasound, along with TRAb, serum thyroxine and clinical symptoms, underpinned diagnosis. Amplified material comprised TCR beta CDR3 regions derived from RNA transcripts. Investigators did first-round RT-PCR with HTBI primers, then second-round multiplex PCR. TCRdb re-derived calls from the multiplex PCR reads in MiXCR, one entry per CDR3 protein. The sample has approximately 700,000 distinct CDR3 sequences; 35% to 50% are singletons. The sequence came from an adult man with Graves' ophthalmopathy. The sample was peripheral blood. The chain carries TRBV14 and TRBJ2-7; D is perhaps TRBD2 (5 bases). This chain's CDR3 is CASSQGSIGGGEQYF. CDR3 in DNA: TGTGCCAGCAGCCAAGGTTCGATTGGCGGAGGTGAGCAGTACTTC. Looking up the rest from reference TRBV14 and TRBJ2-7 gives the full variable domain: EAGVTQFPSHSVIEKGQTVTLRCDPISGHDNLYWYRRVMGKEIKFLLHFVKESKQDESGMPNNRFLAERTGGTYSTLKVQPAELEDSGVYFCASSQGSIGGGEQYFGPGTRLTVT.